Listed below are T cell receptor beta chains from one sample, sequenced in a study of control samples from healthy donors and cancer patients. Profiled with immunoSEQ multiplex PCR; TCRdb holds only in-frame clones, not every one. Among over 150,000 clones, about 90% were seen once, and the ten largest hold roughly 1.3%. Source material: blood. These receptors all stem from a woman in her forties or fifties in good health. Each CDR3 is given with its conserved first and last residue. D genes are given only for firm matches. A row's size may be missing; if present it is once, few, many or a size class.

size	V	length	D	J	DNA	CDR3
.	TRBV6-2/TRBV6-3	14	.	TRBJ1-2	TGTGCCAGCAGTTACAATGGACCCAACCTAGGCTACACCTTC	CASSYNGPNLGYTF
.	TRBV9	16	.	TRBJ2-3	TGTGCCAGCAGCGTAGGTATAGACGGATTTACAGATACGCAGTATTTT	CASSVGIDGFTDTQYF
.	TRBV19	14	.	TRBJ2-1	TGTGCCAGTAGTACCCCCAGTAGAAGCAATGAGCAGTTCTTC	CASSTPSRSNEQFF
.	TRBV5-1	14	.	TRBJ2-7	TGCGCCAGCAGCTTACCAACAGGGCGCTACAAGCAGTACTTC	CASSLPTGRYKQYF
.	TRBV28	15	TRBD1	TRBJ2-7	TGTGCCAGCAGTTCTACCTTCAGGGGGCAATACGAGCAGTACTTC	CASSSTFRGQYEQYF
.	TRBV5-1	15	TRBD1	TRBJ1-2	TGCGCCAGCAGCGACCGGGACAGGGGGCTGTATGGCTACACCTTC	CASSDRDRGLYGYTF
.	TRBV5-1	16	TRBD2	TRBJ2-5	TGCGCCAGCAGCACTCAGGGGCTAGCGGGGCAAGAGACCCAGTACTTC	CASSTQGLAGQETQYF
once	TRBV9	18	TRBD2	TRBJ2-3	TGTGCCAGCAGCGTAGTAAGTAGCGGGTCTTCTAAGGGAGATACGCAGTATTTT	CASSVVSSGSSKGDTQYF
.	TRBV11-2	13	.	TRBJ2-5	TGTGCCAGTCACCCCGGGGGGCGAGAGACCCAGTACTTC	CASHPGGRETQYF
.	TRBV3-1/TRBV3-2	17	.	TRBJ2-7	TGTGCCAGCAGCCAGGCCTACCTTGGGGTAGGCTCCTACGAGCAGTACTTC	CASSQAYLGVGSYEQYF